Below are 9 T cell receptor beta chains sequenced from a single sample in a study of early T cells in non-severe SARS-CoV-2 infection (dated by TCRdb to the early 2020s). Library preparation employed 5' RACE. TCRdb shows the sequencer as NextSeq 500. TCRdb reprocessed the public reads (quality trimming at Q25 with fastp, clone calling with MiXCR) and kept in-frame beta chains. Rows matching on CDR3 protein sequence are summarized as one entry with the most common DNA and genes. The sample profile shows some 40,000 distinct CDR3 sequences; less than 5% of them were found once. Jointly, the top ten make up about 9.1% of the sample. Sequences were obtained from whole blood. These receptors were taken from an adult who was a healthcare worker with PCR-confirmed SARS-CoV-2 infection or an uninfected control (not recorded which).

This clonotype has at least ten counts. The chain employs TRBV12-5 and TRBJ1-4, with D hard to call. V dropped 9 bases and J dropped 5 bases, with 19 bases sitting between them. This CDR3 contains 15 residues. The germline V gene has CDR1 LGHNT and CDR2 FRNRAP. The CDR3 DNA follows: TGTGCTAGCCCAACCGGGCCTCTGGGGAATGAAAAACTGTTTTTT. Protein sequence: CASPTGPLGNEKLFF.

This clonotype has at least ten counts. V gene TRBV7-9 combines with J gene TRBJ2-2; a possible D gene is TRBD2 (5 bases). V gave up 2 bases and J gave up 3 bases, with 10 bases separating them. The CDR3 contains 15 residues. Germline V CDR1 and CDR2: SEHNR, FQNEAQ (reference sequence). The CDR3 loop is CASSLSRTDTGELFF. In DNA form, the CDR3 reads TGTGCCAGCAGCTTATCTAGGACTGACACCGGGGAGCTGTTTTTT.

Details on this clonotype: A single base separates this from a much larger clone, so it may be a read error. V is TRBV2 and J is TRBJ1-1; D gene unclear. This CDR3 has 13 amino acids. Trimming left V 4 bases short and J 2 bases short, with 8 bases between. Germline CDR1 is SNHLY and CDR2 is FYNNEI. CDR3 sequence reads: CASSGLGNTEAFF. DNA of the CDR3: TGTGCCAGCAGTGGATTAGGCAACACTGAAGCTTTCTTT. Based on the CDR3 plus reference TRBV2 and TRBJ1-1, the full variable domain is EPEVTQTPSHQVTQMGQEVILRCVPISNHLYFYWYRQILGQKVEFLVSFYNNEISEKSEIFDDQFSVERPDGSNFTLKIRSTKLEDSAMYFCASSGLGNTEAFFGQGTRLTVV.

The sample holds a few counts of this clonotype. This may stem from a read error, because a much larger clone lies one nucleotide away. The CDR3 reads CANNLPGTASTDTQYF. CDR3 bases: TGTGCCAACAACCTACCGGGAACGGCTAGCACAGATACGCAGTATTTT. The V and J genes are TRBV12-3 or TRBV12-4 and TRBJ2-3, with D tentatively TRBD2 (5 bases). Trimming removed 10 bases from V and 0 bases from J, with 20 bases in between. CDR3 length: 16 residues.

At least ten counts were recorded for this clonotype. The V gene is TRBV20-1, the J gene TRBJ2-1, with 8 bases fitting TRBD2. This CDR3 is built from 15 residues. CDR1 is DFQATT, CDR2 SNEGSKA, per germline (reference sequence). Trimming removed 0 bases from V and 6 bases from J; junction bases left unmatched: 7. The CDR3 bases are TGCAGTGCTAGAGATCTAGCGGGCCAAGGCAATGAGCAGTTCTTC. It translates to CSARDLAGQGNEQFF.

This clonotype was seen many times. The chain links TRBV6-6 to TRBJ1-6; TRBD1 might be the D (5 bases). Trimming pared 0 bases from V and 9 bases from J, leaving 6 bases between. Germline CDR1 is MNHNY and CDR2 is SVGAGI (reference sequence). The CDR3 loop spans 13 amino acids. The CDR3 bases are TGTGCCAGCAGTTACTCGAGGGGTTCACCCCTCCACTTT. This sequence encodes CASSYSRGSPLHF.

As for this clonotype: A read error may be the cause here, since a much bigger clone is one base away. The chain carries TRBV4-3 and TRBJ2-2; D call uncertain. Germline-derived CDR1 and CDR2 are LGHNA and YSLEER. The CDR3 totals 12 residues. The CDR3 here is CASCQPPGELFF. CDR3 nucleotides: TGCGCCAGCTGCCAACCGCCCGGGGAGCTGTTTTTT.

This clonotype was observed a handful of times. This chain links TRBV20-1 with TRBJ2-2, with TRBD2 identical over 7 bases. CDR3 size: 12 residues. Trimming cost V 6 bases and J 6 bases; bases outside gene matches: 4. Germline V gives CDR1 DFQATT, CDR2 SNEGSKA (reference sequence). The CDR3 reads CSATSWSGELFF. DNA for the CDR3: TGCAGTGCGACTAGCTGGTCCGGGGAGCTGTTTTTT.

This clonotype was seen only a few times. The rearrangement links TRBV4-1 to TRBJ2-2; tentatively, D is TRBD1 (6 bases). This CDR3 has 15 amino acids. Germline values: CDR1 MGHRA, CDR2 YSYEKL. Trimming shortened V by 3 bases and J by 5 bases, and 13 bases separated the two germline ends. DNA of the CDR3: TGCGCCAGCAGCCACAGAGCAGGGGCTACCGGGGAGCTGTTTTTT. It encodes CASSHRAGATGELFF.